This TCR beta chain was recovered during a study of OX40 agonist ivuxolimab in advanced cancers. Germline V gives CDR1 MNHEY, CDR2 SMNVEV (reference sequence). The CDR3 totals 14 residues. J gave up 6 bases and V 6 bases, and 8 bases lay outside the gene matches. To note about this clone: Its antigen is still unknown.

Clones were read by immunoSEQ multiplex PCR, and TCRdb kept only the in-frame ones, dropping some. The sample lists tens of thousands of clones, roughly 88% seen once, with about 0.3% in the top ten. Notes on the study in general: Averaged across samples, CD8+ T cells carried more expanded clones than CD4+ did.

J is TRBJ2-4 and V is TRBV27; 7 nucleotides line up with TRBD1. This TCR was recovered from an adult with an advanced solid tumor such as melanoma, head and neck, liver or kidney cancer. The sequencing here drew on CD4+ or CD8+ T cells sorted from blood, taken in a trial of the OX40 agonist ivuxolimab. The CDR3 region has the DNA TGTGCCAGCAGGACAGGGCCGAATACAAACATTCAGTACTTC. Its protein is CASRTGPNTNIQYF.